This T cell receptor beta chain originates from a study of cytomegalovirus exposure and HLA in healthy donors. Trimming left V 1 base short and J 7 bases short, with 11 bases between. Germline CDR1 reads MNHNY; CDR2 reads SVGAGI (reference sequence). The CDR3 length is 14 residues. PCR involved 60 Vbeta and 13 Jbeta primers. The table came from immunoSEQ multiplex PCR; TCRdb's copy has only in-frame clones and leaves some out. This sample has 210,000 or so clones, with 80% to 85% found just once. Overall study results and limits: Sequencing probably produced one cluster of sequence variants that were highly shared. The classifier, whose performance was assessed in both the original and validation cohorts, reportedly diagnosed cytomegalovirus status with high specificity and sensitivity. Later, an analysis showed that TCR beta chains associated with HLA were more clonally expanded than others that were equally common.

On this clone itself: Its antigen is not identified.

Sequenced: PBMCs. The chain couples TRBV6-6 to TRBJ2-1, with D hard to call. The sequence was collected from a boy younger than 10 in good health and CMV-seronegative. CDR3 nucleotides: TGTGCCAGCAGTTACTTCCCTCAAGCGAATGAGCAGTTCTTC. The encoded protein is CASSYFPQANEQFF.